This is a list of T cell receptor beta chains from one sample in a study of early T cells in non-severe SARS-CoV-2 infection. TCRdb fed the 5' RACE reads into MiXCR, producing one record per CDR3 protein. The sample includes 100,000 to 130,000 distinct CDR3 sequences, over 8.5% of them seen just once. The sequenced sample was whole blood. Receptors originate from an adult who was a healthcare worker with PCR-confirmed SARS-CoV-2 infection or an uninfected control (not recorded which). The CDR3 runs from the conserved cysteine through the conserved F or W. D genes are given only for firm matches. Not all rows give a size; the values are once, few, many and, for expanded clones, a class.

clone size,D gene,J gene,V gene,CDR3 protein,CDR3 DNA
few,.,TRBJ2-4,TRBV30,CAWSGDIQYF,TGTGCCTGGAGTGGGGACATTCAGTACTTC
many,.,TRBJ2-2,TRBV6-6,CASATGPDGELFF,TGTGCCAGCGCCACAGGGCCGGACGGGGAGCTGTTTTTT
many,.,TRBJ2-1,TRBV10-3,CAISETGLPYNEQFF,TGTGCCATCAGTGAGACAGGGCTCCCCTACAATGAGCAGTTCTTC
.,.,TRBJ1-1,TRBV7-9,CASSPGDTLNTEAFF,TGTGCCAGCAGCCCCGGGGACACCTTGAACACTGAAGCTTTCTTT
many,TRBD2,TRBJ2-4,TRBV7-9,CASSSTTSELYF,TGTGCCAGCAGCTCGACGACTAGCGAGCTGTACTTC
many,.,TRBJ2-4,TRBV10-3,CAISESGSKNIQYF,TGTGCCATCAGTGAGTCAGGCAGTAAAAACATTCAGTACTTC
many,.,TRBJ2-4,TRBV18,CASSRNAGTQNIQYF,TGTGCCAGCTCCCGTAACGCCGGGACGCAAAACATTCAGTACTTC
.,.,TRBJ1-1,TRBV9,CASSTHLGPEAFF,TGTGCCAGCAGCACCCACCTGGGGCCTGAAGCTTTCTTT
few,.,TRBJ2-7,TRBV3-1,CASSLPGSGEQYF,TGTGCCAGCAGCCTCCCTGGGAGTGGAGAGCAGTACTTC
.,.,TRBJ1-1,TRBV30,CARSWDKNTEAFF,TGTGCCCGGAGTTGGGACAAGAACACTGAAGCTTTCTTT